Reported below is one T cell receptor beta chain. Per the original methods: Scientists estimated how many nucleated cells there were by amplifying reference gene primers. The data were produced by immunoSEQ multiplex PCR, yet TCRdb's version contains in-frame clones alone and is incomplete. The DNA was the basis for D and trimming; V, J and clone size are from that table. The table records 62,000 or so clones, 80% to 90% of them present only once. All enrollees were roughly 18 to 89 years old and from roughly 26 US areas. The length of the CDR3 is 15 residues. Per germline, CDR1 MNHEY and CDR2 SVGAGI. V lost 6 bases, J lost 4 bases, and 8 bases stayed unmatched. This entry comes from a study of blood T cell repertoires in COVID-19. Overall study context: The study drew acute and convalescent COVID-19 samples from the United States, Italy and Spain.

Sequenced sample: PBMCs or T cells enriched from blood (not recorded which). The clonotype originates from a woman between 40 and 55 years old with acute COVID-19. J is TRBJ2-3 and V is TRBV6-5; 9 bases are a match to TRBD2. CDR3 in amino acids: CASRVSGGPADTQYF. The CDR3 nucleotides are TGTGCCAGCAGGGTCAGCGGGGGGCCAGCAGATACGCAGTATTTT.